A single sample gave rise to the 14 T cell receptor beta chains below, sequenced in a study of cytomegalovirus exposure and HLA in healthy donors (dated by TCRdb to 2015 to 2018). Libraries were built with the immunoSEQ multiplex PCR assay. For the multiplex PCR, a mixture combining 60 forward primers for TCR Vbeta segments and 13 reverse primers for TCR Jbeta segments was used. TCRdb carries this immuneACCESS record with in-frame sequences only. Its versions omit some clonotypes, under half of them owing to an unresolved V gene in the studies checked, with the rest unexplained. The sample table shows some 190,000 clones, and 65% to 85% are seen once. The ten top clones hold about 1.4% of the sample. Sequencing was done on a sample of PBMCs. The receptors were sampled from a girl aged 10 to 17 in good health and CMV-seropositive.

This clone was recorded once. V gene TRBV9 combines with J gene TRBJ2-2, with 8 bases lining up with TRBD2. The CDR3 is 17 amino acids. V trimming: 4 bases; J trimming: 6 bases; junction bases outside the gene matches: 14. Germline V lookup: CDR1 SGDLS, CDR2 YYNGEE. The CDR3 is CASSTSSGRRSSGELFF. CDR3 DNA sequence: TGTGCCAGCAGCACATCCAGCGGGAGAAGAAGTTCCGGGGAGCTGTTTTTT.

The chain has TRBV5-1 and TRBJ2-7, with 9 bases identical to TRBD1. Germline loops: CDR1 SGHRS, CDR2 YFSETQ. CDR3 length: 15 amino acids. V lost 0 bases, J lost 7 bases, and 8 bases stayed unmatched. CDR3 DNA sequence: TGCGCCAGCAGCTTGGTTGGGACAGGGAACTTTGAGCAGTACTTC. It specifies CASSLVGTGNFEQYF.

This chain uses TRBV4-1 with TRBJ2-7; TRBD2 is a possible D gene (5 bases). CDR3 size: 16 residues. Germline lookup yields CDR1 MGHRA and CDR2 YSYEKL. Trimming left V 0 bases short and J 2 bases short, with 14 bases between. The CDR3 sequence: CASSQEGAVATYEQYF. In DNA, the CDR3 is TGCGCCAGCAGCCAAGAGGGAGCAGTGGCCACCTACGAGCAGTACTTC.

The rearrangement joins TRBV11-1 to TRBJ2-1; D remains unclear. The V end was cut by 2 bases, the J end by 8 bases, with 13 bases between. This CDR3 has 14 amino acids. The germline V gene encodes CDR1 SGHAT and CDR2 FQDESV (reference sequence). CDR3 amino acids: CASSLYVVSHEQFF. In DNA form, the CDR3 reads TGTGCCAGCAGCTTATACGTCGTTAGCCATGAGCAGTTCTTC. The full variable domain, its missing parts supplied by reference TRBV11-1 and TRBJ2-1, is EAEVAQSPRYKITEKSQAVAFWCDPISGHATLYWYRQILGQGPELLVQFQDESVVDDSQLPKDRFSAERLKGVDSTLKIQPAELGDSAMYLCASSLYVVSHEQFFGPGTRLTVL.

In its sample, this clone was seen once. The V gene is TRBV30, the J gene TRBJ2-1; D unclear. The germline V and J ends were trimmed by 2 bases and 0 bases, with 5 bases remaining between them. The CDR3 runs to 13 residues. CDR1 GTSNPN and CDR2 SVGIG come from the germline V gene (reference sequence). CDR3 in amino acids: CAWSRSSYNEQFF. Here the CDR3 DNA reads TGTGCCTGGAGTCGGAGCTCCTACAATGAGCAGTTCTTC.

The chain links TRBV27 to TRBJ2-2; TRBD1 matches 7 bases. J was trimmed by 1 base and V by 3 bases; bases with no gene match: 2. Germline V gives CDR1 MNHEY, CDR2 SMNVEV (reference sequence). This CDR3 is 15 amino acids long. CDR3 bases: TGTGCCAGCAGTTTTACAGGGGAGAACACCGGGGAGCTGTTTTTT. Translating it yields CASSFTGENTGELFF.

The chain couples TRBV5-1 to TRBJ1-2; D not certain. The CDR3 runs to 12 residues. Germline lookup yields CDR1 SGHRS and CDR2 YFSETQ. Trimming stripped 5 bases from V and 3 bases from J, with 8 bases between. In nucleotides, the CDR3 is TGCGCCAGCAGAGACGGGGACTATGGCTACACCTTC. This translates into CASRDGDYGYTF. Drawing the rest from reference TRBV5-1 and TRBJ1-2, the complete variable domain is KAGVTQTPRYLIKTRGQQVTLSCSPISGHRSVSWYQQTPGQGLQFLFEYFSETQRNKGNFPGRFSGRQFSNSRSEMNVSTLELGDSALYLCASRDGDYGYTFGSGTRLTVV.

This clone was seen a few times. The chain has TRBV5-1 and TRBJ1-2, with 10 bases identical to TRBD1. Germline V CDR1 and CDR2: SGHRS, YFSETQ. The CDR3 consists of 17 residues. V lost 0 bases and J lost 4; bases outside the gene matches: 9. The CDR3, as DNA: TGCGCCAGCAGCTTGGCCGGGACAGGGGAAGCGGGCTATGGCTACACCTTC. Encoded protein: CASSLAGTGEAGYGYTF.

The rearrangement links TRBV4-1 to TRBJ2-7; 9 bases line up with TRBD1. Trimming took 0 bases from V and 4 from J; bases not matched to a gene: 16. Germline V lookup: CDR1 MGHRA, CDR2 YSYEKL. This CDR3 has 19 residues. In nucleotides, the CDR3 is TGCGCCAGCAGCCAAGAGGGACAGGGCGCTCAGGGTTGGGGATACGAGCAGTACTTC. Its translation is CASSQEGQGAQGWGYEQYF.

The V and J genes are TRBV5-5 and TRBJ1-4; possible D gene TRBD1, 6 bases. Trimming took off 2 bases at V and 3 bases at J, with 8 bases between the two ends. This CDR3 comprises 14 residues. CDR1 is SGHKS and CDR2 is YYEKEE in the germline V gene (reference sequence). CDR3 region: CASSFSGANEKLFF. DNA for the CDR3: TGTGCCAGCAGCTTTTCAGGGGCTAATGAAAAACTGTTTTTT.

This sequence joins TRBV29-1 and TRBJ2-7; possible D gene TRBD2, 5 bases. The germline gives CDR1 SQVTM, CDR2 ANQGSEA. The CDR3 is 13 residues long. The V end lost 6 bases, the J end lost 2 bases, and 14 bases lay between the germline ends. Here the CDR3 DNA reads TGCAGCGTCGGGAAGCAAACCCCCTACGAGCAGTACTTC. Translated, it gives CSVGKQTPYEQYF.

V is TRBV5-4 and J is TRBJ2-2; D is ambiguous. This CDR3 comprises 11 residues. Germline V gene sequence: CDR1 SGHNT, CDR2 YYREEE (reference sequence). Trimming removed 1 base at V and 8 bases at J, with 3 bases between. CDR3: CASSLSGELFF. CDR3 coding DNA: TGTGCCAGCAGCTTGTCAGGGGAGCTGTTTTTT.

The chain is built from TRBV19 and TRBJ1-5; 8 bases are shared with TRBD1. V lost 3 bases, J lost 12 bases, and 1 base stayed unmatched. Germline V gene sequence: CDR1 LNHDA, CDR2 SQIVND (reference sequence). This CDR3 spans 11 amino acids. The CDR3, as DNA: TGTGCCAGTAGTATGGGGACAGGCCAGCATTTT. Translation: CASSMGTGQHF.

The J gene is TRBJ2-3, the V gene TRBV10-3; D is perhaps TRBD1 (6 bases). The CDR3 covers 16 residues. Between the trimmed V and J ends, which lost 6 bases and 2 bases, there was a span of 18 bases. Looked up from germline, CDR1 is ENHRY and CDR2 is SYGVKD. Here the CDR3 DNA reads TGTGCCATCAGCCAATTAGGACAGACCAACACAGATACGCAGTATTTT. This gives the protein CAISQLGQTNTDTQYF.